Listed here is a single T cell receptor (beta chain). A read error may account for a junction end that differs from germline. Germline values: CDR1 MNHNS, CDR2 SASEGT. This CDR3 has 15 amino acids. These data originate in a study of blood T cell dynamics during melanoma immunotherapy. The repertoire was sequenced with immunoSEQ multiplex PCR; TCRdb's copy has only in-frame clones and lacks some. The table lists about 24,000 clones, around 88% of them singletons, with about 4.6% in the top ten. As to time point: pre-treatment baseline. Response was assessed by RECIST 1.1 at 12 weeks, except a couple of rapid progressors.

This chain uses TRBV6-1 with TRBJ1-2, with 7 nucleotides matching TRBD1. Sequenced material: blood, taken from a patient treated with checkpoint blockade. The clonotype was recovered from a human donor with melanoma. The CDR3 is CASREGGRGTWGYTF. The CDR3, as DNA: TGTGCCAGCAGGGAAGGGGGCAGGGGAACTTGGGGCTACACCTTC.